The 11 T cell receptor beta chains presented below share a single source sample, sequenced in a study of chemoradiotherapy in HPV16-positive cancers. TCRdb keeps only in-frame clones here, not all; method: immunoSEQ multiplex PCR. The data hold roughly 1,900 clones, with roughly 90% observed a single time. The sequences come from tumor tissue, collected from a patient who underwent chemoradiotherapy. Receptors originate from a human donor with HPV-associated anogenital cancer.

This sequence joins TRBV4-3 and TRBJ1-6, with D maybe TRBD1 (5 bases). The CDR3 length is 17 residues. Deletions cut 4 bases from V and 0 bases from J, with 13 bases between. Germline CDR1 LGHNA, CDR2 YSLEER. The DNA of the CDR3 is TGCGCCAGCAGCCTTTCCCGGGACTTCTCCTATAATTCACCCCTCCACTTT. Amino acid sequence: CASSLSRDFSYNSPLHF.

This chain uses TRBV6-5 with TRBJ1-1; 9 nucleotides line up with TRBD1. Germline CDR1 MNHEY, CDR2 SVGAGI. The CDR3 extends over 14 amino acids. V shed 7 bases and J 3 bases; nucleotides not matched to a gene: 6. CDR3 amino acids: CASNRRQGDTEAFF. The CDR3 DNA sequence: TGTGCCAGCAACCGCCGACAGGGGGACACTGAAGCTTTCTTT.

This clone appeared a single time. The chain employs TRBV7-6 and TRBJ1-3; possibly TRBD1 for D (5 bases). Germline V gives CDR1 SGHVS, CDR2 FNYEAQ. The CDR3 covers 16 residues. Trimming removed 1 base at V and 2 bases at J, with 12 bases between. CDR3 residues: CASSLVAGLTGNTIYF. The CDR3 DNA is TGTGCCAGCAGCTTAGTGGCAGGGTTGACTGGAAACACCATATATTTT.

The chain couples TRBV19 to TRBJ2-4; D is perhaps TRBD1 (5 bases). V was shortened by 4 bases and J by 6 bases, with 22 bases between the two germline ends. The CDR3 covers 17 residues. Germline lookup yields CDR1 LNHDA and CDR2 SQIVND (reference sequence). This chain's CDR3 is CASSTSQTRTSGNIQYF. The CDR3 nucleotides are TGTGCCAGTAGTACCAGCCAAACGAGGACATCGGGAAACATTCAGTACTTC.

CDR3: CASSPIAGQGGGQYF. In nucleotides, the CDR3 is TGTGCCAGCAGCCCAATAGCGGGGCAGGGGGGGGGCCAGTACTTC. V and J are TRBV7-2 and TRBJ2-5; D is possibly TRBD2 (8 bases). Germline loops: CDR1 SGHTA, CDR2 FQGNSA. Trimming pared 5 bases from V and 10 bases from J, leaving 23 bases between. CDR3 length: 15 residues.

The V gene is TRBV7-2, the J gene TRBJ1-4, with TRBD1 matching over 8 bases. CDR3 length equals 15 residues. Germline V lookup: CDR1 SGHTA, CDR2 FQGNSA. With 3 bases clipped from V and 7 bases from J, the junction kept 7 bases outside the gene matches. For the CDR3, the DNA is TGTGCCAGCAGCTTCCAGGGGGCGAGGGGTGAAAAACTGTTTTTT. It is translated as CASSFQGARGEKLFF.

The CDR3 loop reads CASSLGMGTGDHEQYF. The CDR3 DNA reads TGTGCCAGCTCACTAGGGATGGGGACAGGGGACCACGAGCAGTACTTC. The chain employs TRBV18 and TRBJ2-7; 10 bases are a match to TRBD1. The CDR3 is 16 residues long. Germline CDR1 reads KGHSH; CDR2 reads LQKENI. J was trimmed by 5 bases and V by 4 bases; bases with no gene match: 11.

The CDR3 protein is CASSPGQGVSEAFF. The DNA for the CDR3 is TGTGCCAGCTCACCGGGACAGGGGGTCTCTGAAGCTTTCTTT. The rearrangement joins TRBV18 to TRBJ1-1, with 11 bases lining up with TRBD1. The CDR3 has 14 amino acids. V lost 3 bases and J lost 6; bases outside the gene matches: 3. Germline V gives CDR1 KGHSH, CDR2 LQKENI. The whole variable domain, filled in from reference TRBV18 and TRBJ1-1, reads NAGVMQNPRHLVRRRGQEARLRCSPMKGHSHVYWYRQLPEEGLKFMVYLQKENIIDESGMPKERFSAEFPKEGPSILRIQQVVRGDSAAYFCASSPGQGVSEAFFGQGTRLTVV.

This clone was counted once. This chain links TRBV5-1 with TRBJ1-1, with 7 nucleotides matching TRBD1. CDR3 length equals 12 residues. V shed 4 bases, J shed 7 bases, and the junction held 4 bases outside the gene matches. Germline loops: CDR1 SGHRS, CDR2 YFSETQ. The CDR3 reads CASSPGQNEAFF. The CDR3 region has the DNA TGCGCCAGCAGCCCGGGACAGAATGAAGCTTTCTTT.

The chain joins TRBV7-8 to TRBJ1-5; D gene unclear. Germline V gene sequence: CDR1 SGHVS, CDR2 FQNEAQ. Between the trimmed V and J ends, which lost 1 base and 6 bases, there was a span of 16 bases. This CDR3 is built from 16 residues. CDR3 sequence reads: CASSLVEGGVGQPQHF. CDR3 coding DNA: TGTGCCAGCAGCTTAGTTGAGGGCGGGGTAGGTCAGCCCCAGCATTTT.

The chain links TRBV19 to TRBJ1-1; D gene uncertain. In germline, CDR1 is LNHDA, CDR2 SQIVND (reference sequence). Trimming stripped 6 bases from V and 7 bases from J, with 12 bases between. The CDR3 consists of 12 residues. CDR3 region: CASRGISGEAFF. CDR3 coding DNA: TGTGCCAGTAGAGGCATTAGCGGTGAAGCTTTCTTT.